The 26 T cell receptor beta chains below all came from one sample that was sequenced in a study of T cells in Graves' hyperthyroidism and ophthalmopathy. RNA transcripts yielded amplified TCR beta CDR3 regions. First-round RT-PCR with HTBI primers amplified the TCR CDR3 region. MiXCR, applied by TCRdb to the multiplex PCR reads, yields one record per CDR3 protein. The data show some 570,000 distinct CDR3 sequences, approximately 15% seen once. The sequencing sample was made of blood. The receptors originated from a woman aged 18-29 years with Graves' ophthalmopathy.

The chain joins TRBV7-8 to TRBJ2-3, with D possibly being TRBD1 (6 bases). CDR3 size: 14 residues. V was clipped by 5 bases and J by 0 bases, with 9 bases between them. From germline, CDR1 is SGHVS and CDR2 FQNEAQ. The CDR3 DNA follows: TGTGCCAGCAGCACAGGACAGAGCACAGATACGCAGTATTTT. It yields the protein CASSTGQSTDTQYF.

This clonotype showed up just a few times. The CDR3 sequence is CAISERTSRAYNEQFF. CDR3 sequence (DNA): TGTGCCATCAGTGAGAGGACTAGTCGGGCCTACAATGAGCAGTTCTTC. The chain uses TRBV10-3 and TRBJ2-1, with 7 bases identical to TRBD2. CDR3 length: 16 amino acids. The V and J ends lost 2 bases and 2 bases, in that order; junction bases with no gene match: 6. The V gene's germline CDR1 is ENHRY and CDR2 SYGVKD.

This clonotype was found a few times. The chain links TRBV9 to TRBJ2-1; tentatively, D is TRBD2 (6 bases). The CDR3 covers 14 residues. Trimming took 6 bases from V and 2 from J, leaving 12 bases between them. CDR1 is SGDLS, CDR2 YYNGEE, per germline. As DNA, the CDR3 is TGTGCCAGCAATGCGGGATCCACCTACAATGAGCAGTTCTTC. Amino acid sequence: CASNAGSTYNEQFF.

This clonotype was seen many times. CDR3 DNA: TGTGCCAGCAGTTCGACGGGACAGGGGAAGAACACTGAAGCTTTCTTT. Translating gives CASSSTGQGKNTEAFF. The chain carries TRBV28 and TRBJ1-1; TRBD1 aligns across 10 bases. Trimming cost V 4 bases and J 1 base; bases outside gene matches: 6. This CDR3 has 16 residues. The germline V gene encodes CDR1 MDHEN and CDR2 SYDVKM.

This clonotype has a count of ten or more. The V and J genes are TRBV6-5 and TRBJ2-5, with D tentatively TRBD1 or TRBD2 (6 bases each). Deletions cut 0 bases from V and 4 bases from J, with 12 bases between. The germline V gene has CDR1 MNHEY and CDR2 SVGAGI. The CDR3 totals 15 residues. The CDR3 nucleotides are TGTGCCAGCAGTTACTCTTCCAGGGGAGGAGAGACCCAGTACTTC. Its protein product is CASSYSSRGGETQYF.

Turning to this clonotype: Compared with germline, one end of the junction differs, possibly owing to a read error. The chain combines TRBV5-4 with TRBJ1-1, with a weak D call TRBD1 (6 bases). Germline V gives CDR1 SGHNT, CDR2 YYREEE (reference sequence). There are 14 residues in the CDR3. CDR3 in amino acids: CASSLGGMNTEALF. Here the CDR3 DNA reads TGTGCCAGCAGCTTAGGGGGAATGAACACTGAAGCTCTCTTT.

At least ten counts were recorded for this clonotype. This chain connects TRBV10-3 to TRBJ2-5; 7 bases map to TRBD2. The CDR3 loop spans 16 amino acids. The V gene's germline CDR1 is ENHRY and CDR2 SYGVKD. V was pared by 0 bases and J by 5 bases, with 9 bases of the junction left unmatched. The CDR3 DNA reads TGTGCCATCAGTGAGTCCGGCGCGGGAGAGGGGGAGACCCAGTACTTC. Residues: CAISESGAGEGETQYF.

This clonotype was counted at least ten times. The J gene is TRBJ2-2, the V gene TRBV5-1, with TRBD2 identical over 7 bases. The CDR3 has 16 residues. Germline V gene data show CDR1 as SGHRS and CDR2 as YFSETQ. V shed 4 bases and J 5 bases; nucleotides not matched to a gene: 11. CDR3 coding DNA: TGCGCCAGCAGCCCCCGACCCCGCGGGAGTACCGGGGAGCTGTTTTTT. Protein product: CASSPRPRGSTGELFF.

The rearrangement joins TRBV9 to TRBJ1-2; D gene uncertain. CDR1 is SGDLS and CDR2 is YYNGEE in the germline V gene. This CDR3 region has 12 residues. Trimming shortened V by 0 bases and J by 8 bases, and 8 bases separated the two germline ends. The CDR3 DNA is TGTGCCAGCAGCGTAGTTGGGTACGGCTACACCTTC. Encoded protein: CASSVVGYGYTF.

With respect to this clonotype: It may be a read error: a sequence one base away is much more abundant. As the CDR3 is not closed by the conserved phenylalanine or tryptophan, this likely results from a read error. The J gene is TRBJ2-2, the V gene TRBV6-2 or TRBV6-3, with 7 bases fitting TRBD2. The CDR3 loop spans 17 amino acids. Per germline, CDR1 MNHEY and CDR2 SVGEGT. V gave up 8 bases and J gave up 2 bases; unmatched junction bases: 14. CDR3 in DNA: TGTGCCAGCTTTCTCGTTGCGGGAGAGATTAACACCGGGGAGCTGTTTTTG. Its protein product is CASFLVAGEINTGELFL.

This clonotype was recorded many times. The rearrangement uses TRBV6-1 and TRBJ2-5, with unresolved D. This CDR3 is built from 13 residues. Germline lookup yields CDR1 MNHNS and CDR2 SASEGT. Trimming removed 5 bases at V and 2 bases at J, with 9 bases between. The CDR3 sequence is CASSWVGQETQYF. Here the CDR3 DNA reads TGTGCCAGCAGTTGGGTAGGGCAAGAGACCCAGTACTTC.

In this sample, this clonotype turned up many times. The chain couples TRBV27 to TRBJ2-3; the D gene is possibly TRBD2 (6 bases). Deletions cut 4 bases from V and 0 bases from J, with 20 bases between. This CDR3 is 18 amino acids long. Germline loops: CDR1 MNHEY, CDR2 SMNVEV (reference sequence). In DNA form, the CDR3 reads TGTGCCAGCAGTTCCCTCGGGACCGGGAGTTCCAGCACAGATACGCAGTATTTT. Translation gives CASSSLGTGSSSTDTQYF.

This clonotype was counted at least ten times. This chain uses TRBV6-1 with TRBJ2-7; D is unclear. In germline, CDR1 is MNHNS, CDR2 SASEGT. Between the trimmed V and J ends, which lost 7 bases and 2 bases, there was a span of 15 bases. The CDR3 is made up of 14 amino acids. CDR3 loop: CASTLAVGAYEQYF. The CDR3 coding sequence is TGTGCCAGCACTTTGGCAGTCGGAGCCTACGAGCAGTACTTC.

This clonotype was counted at least ten times. The genes are TRBV13 and TRBJ2-7; D may be TRBD1 or TRBD2 (5 bases each). Trimming cost V 3 bases and J 0 bases, with 9 bases left between them. Germline CDR1 is PRHDT and CDR2 is FYEKMQ (reference sequence). This CDR3 is built from 14 residues. DNA of the CDR3: TGTGCCAGCAGCTTGAGGGGCCTCTCCTACGAGCAGTACTTC. Its protein product is CASSLRGLSYEQYF.

There are many counts of this clonotype. The gene calls are TRBV7-2 and TRBJ2-3, with unresolved D. The CDR3 has 15 residues. Trimming left V 4 bases short and J 1 base short, with 12 bases between. The germline V gene has CDR1 SGHTA and CDR2 FQGNSA. This chain's CDR3 is CASSSRLTGTDTQYF. CDR3 DNA: TGTGCCAGCAGCTCCAGATTAACGGGCACAGATACGCAGTATTTT.

This clonotype was seen more than once but under ten times. The rearrangement joins TRBV6-1 to TRBJ1-3; tentatively, D is TRBD1 (5 bases). V gave up 5 bases and J gave up 8 bases, with 16 bases separating them. Germline loops: CDR1 MNHNS, CDR2 SASEGT. CDR3 length equals 14 residues. CDR3 in DNA: TGTGCCAGCAGTTCCAGGGCCCCTCCGGACACCATATATTTT. Its translation: CASSSRAPPDTIYF.

This clonotype was detected a few times. This rearrangement joins TRBV10-3 to TRBJ1-4; a weak D match, TRBD1 (5 bases). V lost 11 bases and J 5 bases, leaving 15 bases between the germline ends. Germline-derived CDR1 and CDR2 are ENHRY and SYGVKD. The CDR3 consists of 13 residues. CDR3 in DNA: TGTGCCTCGGGGGACGGAGAAAATGAAAAACTGTTTTTT. Amino acid sequence: CASGDGENEKLFF.

There are a few counts of this clonotype. The rearrangement joins TRBV4-1 to TRBJ1-3, with D uncertain. The germline CDR1 and CDR2 sequences are MGHRA and YSYEKL. V was shortened by 1 base and J by 0 bases, with 7 bases between the two germline ends. The CDR3 runs 15 residues. The DNA for the CDR3 is TGCGCCAGCAGCCAAGTCCGGCTCTCTGGAAACACCATATATTTT. This translates into CASSQVRLSGNTIYF.

Many counts were recorded for this clonotype. The chain links TRBV27 to TRBJ2-7; the D gene is possibly TRBD2 (6 bases). The CDR3 loop spans 15 amino acids. Germline V gives CDR1 MNHEY, CDR2 SMNVEV (reference sequence). Deletions cut 9 bases from V and 2 bases from J, with 20 bases between. The CDR3 DNA reads TGTGCCAGTATGCCTGGAGCGGGTTTGACCTACGAGCAGTACTTC. This sequence encodes CASMPGAGLTYEQYF.

There are many counts of this clonotype. V and J are TRBV3-1 and TRBJ1-5; 7 nucleotides agree with TRBD1. V was pared by 1 base and J by 4 bases, with 7 bases of the junction left unmatched. CDR1 LGHDT and CDR2 YNNKEL come from the germline V gene (reference sequence). This CDR3 spans 16 amino acids. The CDR3 reads CASSQGPPGGNQPQHF. In DNA form, the CDR3 reads TGTGCCAGCAGCCAAGGCCCGCCAGGGGGGAATCAGCCCCAGCATTTT.

Many counts were recorded for this clonotype. The J gene is TRBJ1-5, the V gene TRBV3-1; D might be TRBD1 (6 bases). CDR3 length: 18 amino acids. Deletions cut 9 bases from V and 0 bases from J, with 24 bases between. Per germline, CDR1 LGHDT and CDR2 YNNKEL (reference sequence). CDR3: CASILQITGRYSNQPQHF. CDR3 nucleotides: TGTGCCAGTATCCTTCAGATCACAGGGAGATATAGCAATCAGCCCCAGCATTTT.

This clonotype was seen ten or more times. The chain has TRBV18 and TRBJ2-3; the match to TRBD2 covers 11 bases. Trimming at V came to 3 bases and at J to 4 bases, leaving 3 bases not matched to a gene. The CDR3 has 15 amino acids. CDR1 is KGHSH and CDR2 is LQKENI in the germline V gene. The CDR3 DNA reads as TGTGCCAGCTCACCGGGACTAGCGGATTCAGATACGCAGTATTTT. Amino acid sequence: CASSPGLADSDTQYF.

This clonotype was recorded a few times. This sequence joins TRBV28 and TRBJ1-2, with D possibly being TRBD1 (5 bases). CDR1 and CDR2 (germline): MDHEN, SYDVKM. This CDR3 is built from 14 residues. V shed 8 bases and J shed 5 bases, with 18 bases lying between them. The CDR3, as DNA: TGTGCCAGCTCAAACGGGGGGGGAGGGTATGGCTACACCTTC. Translated: CASSNGGGGYGYTF.

This clonotype has a count of ten or more. The chain joins TRBV9 to TRBJ2-1; 7 bases are a match to TRBD1. The CDR3 is made up of 15 amino acids. Trimming cost V 0 bases and J 8 bases; bases outside gene matches: 8. The V gene's germline CDR1 is SGDLS and CDR2 YYNGEE. CDR3 region: CASSVGGQALDEQFF. The CDR3 DNA reads TGTGCCAGCAGCGTAGGAGGACAGGCCCTCGATGAGCAGTTCTTC.

At least ten counts were recorded for this clonotype. This chain uses TRBV9 with TRBJ2-3; no firm D call. Per germline, CDR1 SGDLS and CDR2 YYNGEE. This CDR3 is 13 amino acids long. Trimming removed 0 bases from V and 0 bases from J, with 2 bases in between. The CDR3: CASSVVSTDTQYF. The CDR3 DNA reads as TGTGCCAGCAGCGTAGTGAGCACAGATACGCAGTATTTT.

This clonotype was detected a few times. The chain couples TRBV12-3 or TRBV12-4 to TRBJ1-2, with D maybe TRBD1 (6 bases). The CDR3 is 13 amino acids. V was cut by 6 bases and J by 4 bases, with 12 bases left in between. CDR3 sequence reads: CASRQGSSYGYTF. CDR3 sequence (DNA): TGTGCCAGCAGACAGGGTTCAAGCTATGGCTACACCTTC.